This is a list of T cell receptor beta chains from one sample in a study of metastatic and nonmetastatic thyroid tumors. Using MiXCR, TCRdb reanalyzed the PCR reads. The data contain over 3,500 clones, roughly 33% of them singletons. Sequenced sample: adjacent normal tissue. The origin of the receptors is a male donor with papillary thyroid cancer or a benign thyroid nodule (not recorded which). Some clones in this sample may be carry-over from other donors' samples. Both conserved end residues are part of each CDR3. A D gene is named only where the DNA matches it firmly. The size field is filled for only some rows; it gives once, few, many or a size class.

J: TRBJ1-3; size: many; D: .; V: TRBV5-1; DNA: TGCGCCAGCAGCTTGGGCGGTCCTGGGACAGGAAACACCATATATTTT; CDR3: CASSLGGPGTGNTIYF
J: TRBJ2-7; size: .; D: TRBD1; V: TRBV3-1; DNA: TGTGCCAGCAGCCCCAACAGGGGCAACGAGCAGTACTTC; CDR3: CASSPNRGNEQYF
J: TRBJ2-7; size: .; D: TRBD1; V: TRBV28; DNA: TGTGCCAGCACCCTGACAGGGGCCTACGAGCAGTACTTC; CDR3: CASTLTGAYEQYF
J: TRBJ2-1; size: .; D: .; V: TRBV2; DNA: TGTGCCAGCAGGATTCTAACTCAGCAGTTCTTC; CDR3: CASRILTQQFF
J: TRBJ1-3; size: .; D: .; V: TRBV6-1; DNA: TGTGCCAGCAGATCACCAGCCGGAAACACCATATATTTT; CDR3: CASRSPAGNTIYF
J: TRBJ1-3; size: .; D: .; V: TRBV20-1; DNA: TGCAGTGCTAGATTCTCCGGAAACACCATATATTTT; CDR3: CSARFSGNTIYF
J: TRBJ2-1; size: .; D: .; V: TRBV20-1; DNA: TGCAGTGCTAGAGATCTCGTCCGGGGGCACTCCTACAATGAGCAGTTCTTC; CDR3: CSARDLVRGHSYNEQFF
J: TRBJ1-6; size: .; D: .; V: TRBV12-3/TRBV12-4; DNA: TGTGCCAGCAGCCATTATAATTCACCCCTCCACTTT; CDR3: CASSHYNSPLHF
J: TRBJ2-3; size: large; D: .; V: TRBV18; DNA: TGTGCCAGCTCACCAGGGGGCACAGATACGCAGTATTTT; CDR3: CASSPGGTDTQYF
J: TRBJ2-2; size: .; D: TRBD2; V: TRBV4-2; DNA: TGTGCCAGCAGCCCGATGGGACTAGCGGGAGGCGGGACCGGGGAGCTGTTTTTT; CDR3: CASSPMGLAGGGTGELFF
J: TRBJ1-5; size: medium-sized; D: .; V: TRBV10-3; DNA: TGTGCCACCTCGTTGGACCCTTATAGCAATCAGCCCCAGCATTTT; CDR3: CATSLDPYSNQPQHF
J: TRBJ1-2; size: .; D: .; V: TRBV6-5; DNA: TGTGCCAGCAGTTTCAGAGGACCCTATGGCTACACCTTC; CDR3: CASSFRGPYGYTF
J: TRBJ1-1; size: .; D: .; V: TRBV5-1; DNA: TGCGCCAGCAGTTCGAACACAGGGTCAACTGAAGCTTTCTTT; CDR3: CASSSNTGSTEAFF
J: TRBJ2-1; size: .; D: .; V: TRBV20-1; DNA: TGCAGTGCTAGGGGAGTGCGTGAGGGATCCTACAATGAGCAGTTCTTC; CDR3: CSARGVREGSYNEQFF
J: TRBJ1-2; size: once; D: TRBD1; V: TRBV20-1; DNA: TGCAGTGCTACTCCGGGACAGGGGGCTAACTATGGCTACACCTTC; CDR3: CSATPGQGANYGYTF
J: TRBJ2-3; size: .; D: .; V: TRBV9; DNA: TGTGCCAGCAGCGAGAGGCCGAGCGGTTATCCCCCAGATACGCAGTATTTT; CDR3: CASSERPSGYPPDTQYF
J: TRBJ2-5; size: .; D: TRBD2; V: TRBV6-2/TRBV6-3; DNA: TGTGCCAGCAGTTACTCGAATCGGCGGGGGGAGTTCTCCCAGTACTTC; CDR3: CASSYSNRRGEFSQYF
J: TRBJ1-6; size: .; D: TRBD1; V: TRBV30; DNA: TGTGCCTGGAGTAGGGCAGGGGGTTCACCCCTCCACTTT; CDR3: CAWSRAGGSPLHF
J: TRBJ1-2; size: .; D: TRBD1; V: TRBV5-1; DNA: TGCGCCAGCAGCGCTACCGGGACAGGGGGAAATGGCTACACCTTC; CDR3: CASSATGTGGNGYTF
J: TRBJ2-2; size: few; D: .; V: TRBV28; DNA: TGTGCCAGCAGTTCCCGACAGGTGGTGAACACCGGGGAGCTGTTTTTT; CDR3: CASSSRQVVNTGELFF
J: TRBJ1-4; size: few; D: .; V: TRBV6-5; DNA: TGTGCCAGCTTGTCCCAGGGGCCTGAAAAACTGTTTTTT; CDR3: CASLSQGPEKLFF
J: TRBJ2-2; size: .; D: .; V: TRBV20-1; DNA: TGCAGTGCTCAGGAGGTAACGAACACCGGGGAGCTGTTTTTT; CDR3: CSAQEVTNTGELFF
J: TRBJ2-5; size: .; D: TRBD1; V: TRBV2; DNA: TGTGCCAGCAGGCCGCTAGGAGACAGGGTCCAAGAGACCCAGTACTTC; CDR3: CASRPLGDRVQETQYF
J: TRBJ2-3; size: few; D: TRBD1; V: TRBV2; DNA: TGTGCCAGCGACCCGGGACAGGGGGCAGATACGCAGTATTTT; CDR3: CASDPGQGADTQYF
J: TRBJ1-3; size: .; D: .; V: TRBV7-8; DNA: TGTGCCAGCAGCGAGGGGGTCTCTGGAAACACCATATATTTT; CDR3: CASSEGVSGNTIYF
J: TRBJ2-3; size: few; D: .; V: TRBV27; DNA: TGTGCCAGCAGTTTAAGGGGGGCTAGCACAGATACGCAGTATTTT; CDR3: CASSLRGASTDTQYF
J: TRBJ2-2; size: hyperexpanded; D: .; V: TRBV7-8; DNA: TGTGCCAGCAGCTTAGAAGCCCGTTCTTTGAGGACCGGGGAGCTGTTTTTT; CDR3: CASSLEARSLRTGELFF
J: TRBJ1-2; size: .; D: .; V: TRBV28; DNA: TGTGCCAGCAGTTTTATTGACATCCTTACCTATGGCTACACCTTC; CDR3: CASSFIDILTYGYTF
J: TRBJ1-1; size: .; D: .; V: TRBV7-2; DNA: TGTGCCAGCAGTGGACAGCCGAACACTGAAGCTTTCTTT; CDR3: CASSGQPNTEAFF
J: TRBJ2-7; size: few; D: TRBD1; V: TRBV6-1; DNA: TGTGCCAGCAGTGACAGGGGGCTCTACGAGCAGTACTTC; CDR3: CASSDRGLYEQYF
J: TRBJ2-2; size: few; D: .; V: TRBV6-1; DNA: TGTGCCAGCAGTGACTTCGGGGGGAACACCGGGGAGCTGTTTTTT; CDR3: CASSDFGGNTGELFF
J: TRBJ2-4; size: few; D: .; V: TRBV6-1; DNA: TGTGCCAGCAGTACCCTCGGAGCGGGCGGGAACATTCAGTACTTC; CDR3: CASSTLGAGGNIQYF
J: TRBJ2-7; size: .; D: .; V: TRBV28; DNA: TGTGCCAGCAGTTTTGGAGCTTACGAGCAGTACTTC; CDR3: CASSFGAYEQYF
J: TRBJ2-7; size: few; D: .; V: TRBV12-3/TRBV12-4; DNA: TGTGCCAGCAGCGGATCCGGGACAAGGGACTTC; CDR3: CASSGSGTRDF
J: TRBJ2-7; size: few; D: .; V: TRBV5-8; DNA: TGTGCCAGCAGCTTGCCCGGGACCTTGGGCAACGAGCAGTACTTC; CDR3: CASSLPGTLGNEQYF
J: TRBJ2-7; size: .; D: .; V: TRBV20-1; DNA: TGCAGTGCTAGGTCGGGGTACTCCTACGAGCAGTACTTC; CDR3: CSARSGYSYEQYF
J: TRBJ2-7; size: .; D: TRBD1; V: TRBV28; DNA: TGTGCCAGCAGCTACGGGACAGGAAGCTCCTACGAGCAGTACTTC; CDR3: CASSYGTGSSYEQYF
J: TRBJ2-3; size: .; D: TRBD1; V: TRBV20-1; DNA: TGCAGTGCAAACGAACAGGGGGCTGGTCGGCCAGATACGCAGTATTTT; CDR3: CSANEQGAGRPDTQYF
J: TRBJ1-6; size: .; D: TRBD1; V: TRBV6-1; DNA: TGTGCCAGCAGCTCTGGGACAGGGGCCCGGGCACCCCTCCACTTT; CDR3: CASSSGTGARAPLHF
J: TRBJ2-1; size: .; D: TRBD2; V: TRBV10-3; DNA: TGTGCCATCAGGGGACTAGCGGACAATGAGCAGTTCTTC; CDR3: CAIRGLADNEQFF
J: TRBJ2-2; size: .; D: .; V: TRBV5-1; DNA: TGCGCCAGCAGCGAAACAGGTCGGGAGCTGTTTTTT; CDR3: CASSETGRELFF